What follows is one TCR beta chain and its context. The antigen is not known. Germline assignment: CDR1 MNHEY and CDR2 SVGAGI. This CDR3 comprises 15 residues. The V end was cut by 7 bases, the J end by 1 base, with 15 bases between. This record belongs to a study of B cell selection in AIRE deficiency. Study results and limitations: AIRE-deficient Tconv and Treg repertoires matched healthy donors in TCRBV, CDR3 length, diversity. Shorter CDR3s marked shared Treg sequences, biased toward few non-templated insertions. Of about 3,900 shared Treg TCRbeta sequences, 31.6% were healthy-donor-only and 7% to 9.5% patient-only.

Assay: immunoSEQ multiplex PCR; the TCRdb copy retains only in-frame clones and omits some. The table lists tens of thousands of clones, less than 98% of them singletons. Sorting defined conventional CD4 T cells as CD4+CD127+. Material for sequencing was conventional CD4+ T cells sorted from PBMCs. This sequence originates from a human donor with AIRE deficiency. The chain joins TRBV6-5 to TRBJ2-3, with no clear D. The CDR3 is CASTPGYTGTDTQYF. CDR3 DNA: TGTGCCAGCACTCCAGGATACACTGGCACAGATACGCAGTATTTT.